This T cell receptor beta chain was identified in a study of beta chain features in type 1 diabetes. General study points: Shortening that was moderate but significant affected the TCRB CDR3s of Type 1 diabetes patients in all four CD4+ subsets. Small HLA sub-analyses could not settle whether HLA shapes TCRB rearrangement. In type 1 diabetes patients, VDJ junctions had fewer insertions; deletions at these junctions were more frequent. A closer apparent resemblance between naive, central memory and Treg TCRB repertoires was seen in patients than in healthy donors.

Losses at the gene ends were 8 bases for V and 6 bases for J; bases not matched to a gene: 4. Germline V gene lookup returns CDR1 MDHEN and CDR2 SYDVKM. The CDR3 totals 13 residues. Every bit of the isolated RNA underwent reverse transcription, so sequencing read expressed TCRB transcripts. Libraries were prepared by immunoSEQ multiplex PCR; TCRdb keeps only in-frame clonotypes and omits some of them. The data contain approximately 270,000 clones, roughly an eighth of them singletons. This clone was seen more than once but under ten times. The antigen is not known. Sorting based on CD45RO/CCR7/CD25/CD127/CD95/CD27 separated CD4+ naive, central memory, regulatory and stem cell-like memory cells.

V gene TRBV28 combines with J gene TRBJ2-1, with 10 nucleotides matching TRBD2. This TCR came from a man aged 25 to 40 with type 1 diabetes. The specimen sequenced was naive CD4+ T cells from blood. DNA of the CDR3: TGTGCCAGCCTAGCGGGAGTCATCAATGAGCAGTTCTTC. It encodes CASLAGVINEQFF.